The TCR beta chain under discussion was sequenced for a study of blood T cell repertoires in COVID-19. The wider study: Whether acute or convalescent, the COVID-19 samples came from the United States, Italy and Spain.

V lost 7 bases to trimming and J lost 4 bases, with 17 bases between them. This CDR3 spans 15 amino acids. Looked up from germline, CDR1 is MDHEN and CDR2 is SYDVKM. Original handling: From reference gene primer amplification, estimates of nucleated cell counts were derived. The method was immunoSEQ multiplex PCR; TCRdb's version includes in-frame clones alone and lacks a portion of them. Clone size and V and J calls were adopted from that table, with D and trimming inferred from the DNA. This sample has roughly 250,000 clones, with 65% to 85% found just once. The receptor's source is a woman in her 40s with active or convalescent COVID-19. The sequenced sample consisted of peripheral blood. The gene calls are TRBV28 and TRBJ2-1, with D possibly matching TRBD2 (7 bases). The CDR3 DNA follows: TGTGCCAGCACCCCCATCGGGGGGCTATACAATGAGCAGTTCTTC. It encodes CASTPIGGLYNEQFF.